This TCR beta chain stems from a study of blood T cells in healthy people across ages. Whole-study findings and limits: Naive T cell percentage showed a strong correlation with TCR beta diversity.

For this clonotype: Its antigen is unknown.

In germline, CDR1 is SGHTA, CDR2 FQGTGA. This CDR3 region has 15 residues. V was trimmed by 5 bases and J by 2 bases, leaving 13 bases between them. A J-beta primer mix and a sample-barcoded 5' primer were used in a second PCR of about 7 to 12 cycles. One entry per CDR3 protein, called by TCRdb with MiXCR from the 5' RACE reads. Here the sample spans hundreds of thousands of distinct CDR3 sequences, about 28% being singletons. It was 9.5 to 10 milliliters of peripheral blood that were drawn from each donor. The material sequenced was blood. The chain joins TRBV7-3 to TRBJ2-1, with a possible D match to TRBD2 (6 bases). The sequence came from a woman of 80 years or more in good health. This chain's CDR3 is CASSPGVRAYNEQFF. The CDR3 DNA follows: TGTGCCAGCAGCCCGGGGGTTCGCGCCTACAATGAGCAGTTCTTC.